This T cell receptor (beta chain) was sequenced for a study of blood T cell repertoires in COVID-19. At the level of the study: Acute and convalescent COVID-19 specimens originated in the United States, Italy and Spain. Sources were T cells, B-cell-depleted T cells, or PBMCs; the material itself was cDNA or gDNA.

The repertoire was sequenced with immunoSEQ multiplex PCR; TCRdb's copy has only in-frame clones and lacks some. The sample includes about 17,000 clones, around 84% of them seen just once. The CDR3 extends over 16 amino acids. The junction had 9 bases not matched to a gene; V was cut back by 4 bases and J by 5 bases. Germline V gene sequence: CDR1 MNHEY, CDR2 SVGAGI. The sequence came from a human donor with active COVID-19. The donor label of this sample is uncertain. The sequencing input was peripheral blood. The genes are TRBV6-5 and TRBJ1-5, with TRBD1 matching 9 bases. CDR3 loop: CASSSSSTGGYQPQHF. For the CDR3, the DNA is TGTGCCAGCAGTTCTTCTTCGACAGGGGGTTATCAGCCCCAGCATTTT.